This T cell receptor beta chain emerged from a study of OX40 agonist ivuxolimab in advanced cancers. On the study more broadly: Of mixed ages from about 20 to 80 and averaging roughly 64 years, the group was about 80% male. The study reported partial responses in three patients: one hepatocellular carcinoma, two cutaneous melanoma. The eligibility criteria allowed prior anti-PD-1, anti-PD-L1 or anti-CTLA-4 therapy, and about 40% had some. Study-wide results and caveats: Compared with others, partial responders at 0.1-3.0 mg/kg displayed clonal expansion among the lowest.

In its sample, this clone was seen once. Its antigen is unknown. Germline CDR1 is SGDLS and CDR2 is YYNGEE. V trimming: 0 bases; J trimming: 4 bases; junction bases outside the gene matches: 3. There are 15 residues in the CDR3. The assay was immunoSEQ multiplex PCR, and TCRdb's table has in-frame clones only and misses some. The sample records more than 20,000 clones, roughly 82% being singletons. This receptor was identified in an adult with an advanced solid tumor such as melanoma, head and neck, liver or kidney cancer. The sample in question was CD4+ or CD8+ T cells sorted from blood, obtained in a trial of the OX40 agonist ivuxolimab. The V call is TRBV9, the J call TRBJ2-3; 9 positions agree with TRBD2. CDR3 in DNA: TGTGCCAGCAGCGTAGGGACTAGCGTTGCAGATACGCAGTATTTT. As protein: CASSVGTSVADTQYF.